This paragraph reports one T cell receptor beta chain. The data belong to a study of shared clonotypes between healthy human individuals. Every subset had its genomic DNA shared out evenly among several immunoSEQ plates. Some clones are missing from TCRdb's copy, which holds only in-frame ones; the method was immunoSEQ multiplex PCR. The table has about 1.1 million clones, approximately 77% seen once. V was trimmed by 0 bases and J by 9 bases, leaving 6 bases between them. The CDR3 is made up of 12 amino acids. Germline lookup yields CDR1 LGHNA and CDR2 YNFKEQ. The specimen was memory CD4+ T cells from PBMCs. Described subset: CD45RA-negative fraction. The clonotype comes from a man younger than 35 in good health. Some clones in this sample may be carry-over from other donors' samples. The chain combines TRBV4-2 with TRBJ2-4; D ambiguous. The CDR3 spells CASSQDRSIQYF. The CDR3 region has the DNA TGTGCCAGCAGCCAAGATAGGAGCATTCAGTACTTC.